This TCR beta chain stems from a study of technical replicates of blood from several donors. Sequencing used immunoSEQ multiplex PCR; TCRdb keeps in-frame clones, though not all of them. Of approximately 85,000 clones in the sample, approximately 90% were seen once. On this clone: One junction end disagrees with the germline gene, perhaps due to a read error.

CDR3 length: 15 amino acids. Looked up from germline, CDR1 is SGHNT and CDR2 is YYREEE (reference sequence). This chain connects TRBV5-4 to TRBJ2-5; a possible D gene is TRBD1 (5 bases). The TCR sequence derives from a human donor in good health. Source material: T cells isolated from PBMCs. The CDR3, as DNA: TGTGCCAGCAGCTTGAAGGGGTTTCTCAAAGAGGCCCAGTACTTC. The encoded protein is CASSLKGFLKEAQYF.